The rows below give T cell receptor beta chains drawn from one sample of a study of blood T cells in healthy people across ages. TCRdb recomputed calls from the 5' RACE reads with MiXCR, one row per CDR3 protein. This sample yields about a million distinct CDR3 sequences, of which 40% to 60% are seen a single time; 13% belongs to the top ten. The sequenced sample was blood. The origin of the receptors is a man under 40 in good health. CDR3s include the opening cysteine and the closing phenylalanine or tryptophan. D genes are given only for firm matches. Only part of the rows carry a size: once, few, many, or a class if the clone is expanded.

j_gene,v_gene,abundance,d_gene,CDR3nt,CDR3aa
TRBJ2-3,TRBV9,few,TRBD2,TGTGCCAGCAGCTTCGGAGCGGGGGGGTCAGATACGCAGTATTTT,CASSFGAGGSDTQYF
TRBJ2-7,TRBV6-2/TRBV6-3,NA,TRBD2,TGTGCCAGCAGTCGTGGAGCGGGGATATCCTACGAGCAGTACTTC,CASSRGAGISYEQYF
TRBJ1-2,TRBV30,NA,NA,TGTGCCGGACCTACAGGGAAACACTATGGCTACACCTTC,CAGPTGKHYGYTF
TRBJ2-7,TRBV7-2,many,NA,TGTGCCAGCAGCTTTACCTCATTTACTGGCGAGCAGTACTTC,CASSFTSFTGEQYF
TRBJ1-1,TRBV27,NA,NA,TGTGCCAGCAAAGTCGGCAGCACGGTGGGGACTGAAGCTTTCTTT,CASKVGSTVGTEAFF
TRBJ2-7,TRBV4-3,NA,TRBD1,TGCGCCAGCGGCCTTGGGACAGGAGATTACGAGCAGTACTTC,CASGLGTGDYEQYF
TRBJ2-2,TRBV5-1,NA,NA,TGCGCCAGCAGCTTGGAGCAGGGCTACGTCCGCACCGGGGAGCTGTTTTTT,CASSLEQGYVRTGELFF
TRBJ1-1,TRBV25-1,NA,NA,TGTGCCAGCAGCCCAAGGGAGGGGCCCAACACTGAAGCTTTCTTT,CASSPREGPNTEAFF
TRBJ2-2,TRBV7-8,NA,TRBD1,TGTGCCAGCAGCCTAAGGACAGGGAATGGCGGGGAGCTGTTTTTT,CASSLRTGNGGELFF
TRBJ2-3,TRBV7-9,NA,NA,TGTGCCAGCAGCTCGACAACCCTATCCCGCACAGATACGCAGTATTTT,CASSSTTLSRTDTQYF
TRBJ2-3,TRBV10-3,few,TRBD2,TGTGCCATCAACTTAGCGGGCCGCACAGATACGCAGTATTTT,CAINLAGRTDTQYF
TRBJ2-6,TRBV4-3,once,NA,TGCGCCAGCAGCCAACAGGCGAGCTCTGGGGCCAACGTCCTGACTTTC,CASSQQASSGANVLTF
TRBJ1-1,TRBV18,many,TRBD1,TGTGCCAGCTCACCAATCAGGGGGACGGTGAACACTGAAGCTTTCTTT,CASSPIRGTVNTEAFF
TRBJ2-1,TRBV30,NA,TRBD1,TGTGCCTGGAACAGGGGGTTTATGAATGAGCAGTTCTTC,CAWNRGFMNEQFF
TRBJ2-7,TRBV3-1,NA,TRBD2,TGTGCCAGCGGCCAAGATCGGGGGACTATAACTTCCTACGAGCAGTACTTC,CASGQDRGTITSYEQYF
TRBJ2-1,TRBV9,NA,NA,TGTGCCAGCAGCGTAGGGGTTAGCGCGAATGAGCAGTTCTTC,CASSVGVSANEQFF
TRBJ2-3,TRBV24-1,few,NA,TGTGCCACCAGTGATGACTTCCAAGATACGCAGTATTTT,CATSDDFQDTQYF
TRBJ2-3,TRBV7-2,few,NA,TGTGCCAGCAGCGTTAAGGCTGCGGATACGCAGTATTTT,CASSVKAADTQYF
TRBJ2-7,TRBV7-2,NA,TRBD1,TGTGCCAGCAGTCTCAACAGGGGGCGCGTCTACGAGCAGTACTTC,CASSLNRGRVYEQYF
TRBJ2-7,TRBV27,NA,NA,TGTGCCAGCAGTTTCGCCCCACAGAGCTCCTACGAGCAGTACTTC,CASSFAPQSSYEQYF
TRBJ1-2,TRBV12-3/TRBV12-4,few,NA,TGTGCCAGCCGCGAACAGTGGGGGCCCTATGGCTACACCTTC,CASREQWGPYGYTF
TRBJ1-1,TRBV27,NA,NA,TGTGCCAGCAGCCCTGCAGCAGGGCTCGGGAACACTGAAGCTTTCTTT,CASSPAAGLGNTEAFF